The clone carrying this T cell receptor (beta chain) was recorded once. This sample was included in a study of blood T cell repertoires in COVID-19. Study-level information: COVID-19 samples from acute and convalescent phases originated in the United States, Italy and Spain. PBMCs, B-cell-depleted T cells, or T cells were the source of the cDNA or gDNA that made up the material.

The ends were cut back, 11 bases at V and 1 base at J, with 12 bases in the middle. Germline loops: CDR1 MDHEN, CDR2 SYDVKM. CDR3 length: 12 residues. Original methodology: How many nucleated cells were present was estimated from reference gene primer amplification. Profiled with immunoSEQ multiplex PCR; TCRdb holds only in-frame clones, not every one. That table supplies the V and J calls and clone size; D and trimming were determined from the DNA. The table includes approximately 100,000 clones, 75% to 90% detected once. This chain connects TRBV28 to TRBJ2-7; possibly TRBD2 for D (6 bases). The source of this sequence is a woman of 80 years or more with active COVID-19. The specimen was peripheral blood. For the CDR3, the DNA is TGTGCCGGCGGGGCGGATTCCTACGAGCAGTACTTC. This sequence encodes CAGGADSYEQYF.